This TCR beta chain stems from a study of T cell repertoires in cytomegalovirus infection. Study as a whole: Peptides in the study included HLA-C-restricted and HLA-B-restricted CMV epitopes. CMV infection together with matching HLA type was indicated by public TCR beta signatures. Study results and caveats: In two of eight donors, the top clonotype was HLA-C-restricted CMV-specific. The study identified carriers of CMV plus the relevant HLA from cumulative public TCR beta family frequency.

TCRdb reprocessed the reads with MiXCR, giving one entry per CDR3 protein. The table lists 100,000 or so distinct CDR3 sequences, less than 55% of them singletons. This CDR3 is 16 amino acids long. CDR1 is MNHNS, CDR2 SASEGT, per germline. Between the trimmed V and J ends, which lost 8 bases and 1 base, there was a span of 18 bases. This clonotype has just a few counts. Its antigen is undetermined. The V gene is TRBV6-1, the J gene TRBJ2-1; no clear D. Sequenced here: CD8+ T cells from cultured PBMCs, sampled from culture after CMV antigen stimulation. The clonotype comes from a human donor in good health (CMV status not recorded). Some clones in this sample may be carry-over from other donors' samples. The DNA of the CDR3 is TGTGCCAGCGCGAGTATGGACGGATTTTCCTACAATGAGCAGTTCTTC. Protein sequence: CASASMDGFSYNEQFF.